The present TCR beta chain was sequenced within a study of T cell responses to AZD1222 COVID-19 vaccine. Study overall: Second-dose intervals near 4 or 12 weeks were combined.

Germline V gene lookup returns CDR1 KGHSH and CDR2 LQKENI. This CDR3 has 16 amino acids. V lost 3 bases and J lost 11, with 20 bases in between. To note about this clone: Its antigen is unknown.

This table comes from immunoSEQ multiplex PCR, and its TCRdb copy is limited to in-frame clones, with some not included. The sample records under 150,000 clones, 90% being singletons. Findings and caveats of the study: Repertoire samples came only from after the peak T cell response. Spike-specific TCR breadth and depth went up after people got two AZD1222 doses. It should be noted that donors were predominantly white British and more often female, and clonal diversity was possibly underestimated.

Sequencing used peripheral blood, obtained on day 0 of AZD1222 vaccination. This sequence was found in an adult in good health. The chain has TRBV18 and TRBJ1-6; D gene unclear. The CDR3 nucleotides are TGTGCCAGCTCACCCCGAAACGCCTTTGAAACCCCACCCCTCCACTTT. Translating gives CASSPRNAFETPPLHF.